The rows below give T cell receptor beta chains drawn from one sample of a study of blood T cell repertoires in COVID-19. Data came from immunoSEQ multiplex PCR; TCRdb stores just in-frame clones and leaves some out. Of about 110,000 clones in the sample, about 80% are singletons; the top ten hold 11% to 15%. The sequenced material came from peripheral blood. The receptors were gathered from a woman in her sixties with acute or convalescent COVID-19. CDR3s include the opening cysteine and the closing phenylalanine or tryptophan. The D gene is left open where the match is weak. Clone size appears in some rows only: once, few, many, or a class for an expanded clone.

TRBJ2-3 TRBV6-4 - TRBD1 CASSEGTGADTQYF TGTGCCAGCAGTGAGGGGACAGGGGCAGATACGCAGTATTTT
TRBJ1-2 TRBV5-1 - - CASSLGGGDYGYTF TGCGCCAGCAGCTTGGGAGGGGGTGACTATGGCTACACCTTC
TRBJ2-2 TRBV4-1 - - CASSQGRPASNTGELFF TGCGCCAGCAGCCAAGGGAGGCCGGCCTCGAACACCGGGGAGCTGTTTTTT
TRBJ2-2 TRBV18 - TRBD1 CASSPRTGGNTGELFF TGTGCCAGCTCACCCCGGACAGGGGGTAACACCGGGGAGCTGTTTTTT
TRBJ2-1 TRBV10-3 - TRBD1 CAIGTGLSYNEQFF TGTGCCATTGGGACAGGCCTTTCCTACAATGAGCAGTTCTTC
TRBJ2-1 TRBV10-3 - TRBD2 CAISSGTSGSKNEQFF TGTGCCATCAGTTCCGGGACTAGCGGGAGTAAGAATGAGCAGTTCTTC
TRBJ1-5 TRBV5-3 - - CAMALGGRNQPQHF TGTGCCATGGCGCTGGGGGGGCGCAATCAGCCCCAGCATTTT
TRBJ2-7 TRBV5-6 - - CASSLALNPYEQYF TGTGCCAGCAGCTTGGCGCTAAACCCCTACGAGCAGTACTTC
TRBJ2-1 TRBV5-1 - TRBD1 CASSLRGGTGVHEQFF TGCGCCAGCAGCTTGAGAGGTGGGACAGGGGTCCATGAGCAGTTCTTC
TRBJ2-3 TRBV11-2 - - CASSGRTFTDTQYF TGTGCCAGCAGCGGGAGGACCTTCACAGATACGCAGTATTTT
TRBJ2-3 TRBV5-1 - TRBD2 CASSLGGGRAPDTQYF TGCGCCAGCAGCTTGGGCGGCGGGAGGGCCCCAGATACGCAGTATTTT
TRBJ1-1 TRBV4-2 - - CASSQVLSPNTEAFF TGTGCCAGCAGCCAAGTTCTGTCCCCGAACACTGAAGCTTTCTTT
TRBJ1-3 TRBV19 - TRBD1 CASSAGQGATGNTIYF TGTGCCAGTAGTGCGGGACAGGGGGCGACTGGAAACACCATATATTTT
TRBJ1-2 TRBV27 - - CASSFHWGGTSYGYTF TGTGCCAGCAGTTTCCACTGGGGGGGGACCTCCTATGGCTACACCTTC
TRBJ1-1 TRBV5-1 - - CASSLGADTEAFF TGCGCCAGCAGCTTGGGGGCAGACACTGAAGCTTTCTTT
TRBJ1-2 TRBV28 - TRBD1 CASSTGGQGGTF TGTGCCAGCAGTACCGGGGGACAGGGTGGCACCTTC
TRBJ2-1 TRBV6-1 - TRBD2 CASSGLAGGNYNEQFF TGTGCCAGCAGTGGACTAGCGGGAGGGAATTACAATGAGCAGTTCTTC
TRBJ1-6 TRBV28 - TRBD1 CASLLGQGSVQALHF TGTGCCAGCCTTTTAGGACAGGGGTCCGTTCAGGCCCTCCACTTT
TRBJ1-2 TRBV29-1 - - CSVEVRGAANYGYTF TGCAGCGTTGAAGTGCGTGGCGCGGCTAACTATGGCTACACCTTC
TRBJ1-2 TRBV2 - TRBD1 CASTPRDRGLYGYTF TGTGCCAGCACACCTAGGGACAGGGGGCTCTATGGCTACACCTTC
TRBJ2-7 TRBV19 few TRBD2 CASSRYLFPEVAYRTSENYEQYF TGTGCCAGTAGCAGATATTTATTTCCCGAGGTAGCATATCGGACTAGCGAGAACTACGAGCAGTACTTC
TRBJ2-1 TRBV12-5 - - CVQGEQFF TGTGTCCAGGGTGAGCAGTTCTTC